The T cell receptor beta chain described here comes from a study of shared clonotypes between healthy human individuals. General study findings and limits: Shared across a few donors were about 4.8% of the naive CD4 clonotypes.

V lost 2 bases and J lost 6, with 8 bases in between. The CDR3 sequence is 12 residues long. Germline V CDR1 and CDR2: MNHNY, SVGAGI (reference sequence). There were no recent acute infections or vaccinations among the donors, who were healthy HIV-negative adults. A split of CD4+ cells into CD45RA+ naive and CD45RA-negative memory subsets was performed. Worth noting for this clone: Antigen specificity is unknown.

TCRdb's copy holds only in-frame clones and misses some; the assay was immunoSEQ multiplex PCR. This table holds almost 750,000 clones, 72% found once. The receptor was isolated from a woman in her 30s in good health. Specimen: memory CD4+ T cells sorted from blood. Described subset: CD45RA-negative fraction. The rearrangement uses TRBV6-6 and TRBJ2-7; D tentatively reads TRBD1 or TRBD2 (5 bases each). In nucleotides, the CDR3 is TGTGCCAGCAGTTACGGGACCTTCGAGCAGTACTTC. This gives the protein CASSYGTFEQYF.